The 5 T cell receptor beta chains listed next were all sequenced from one sample in a study of T cells in Graves' hyperthyroidism and ophthalmopathy. The CDR3 regions of TCR beta were amplified from RNA transcripts. The primer set for the first-round RT-PCR of the TCR CDR3 was HTBI. TCRdb recomputed calls from the multiplex PCR reads with MiXCR, one row per CDR3 protein. The sample holds almost 600,000 distinct CDR3 sequences, 14% seen once. The sample taken for sequencing was blood. These receptors all come from a woman aged 25 to 39 with Graves' hyperthyroidism that later progressed to Graves' ophthalmopathy.

This clonotype was observed many times. This rearrangement joins TRBV30 to TRBJ2-7, with 8 nucleotides matching TRBD1. J was trimmed by 2 bases and V by 0 bases; bases with no gene match: 3. Germline values: CDR1 GTSNPN, CDR2 SVGIG (reference sequence). The CDR3 extends over 14 amino acids. CDR3 sequence (DNA): TGTGCCTGGAGTGTCGGACAGGGTGCCTACGAGCAGTACTTC. This encodes CAWSVGQGAYEQYF.

As to this clonotype: A much more abundant neighbour one base away suggests this may be a read error. This rearrangement joins TRBV12-3 or TRBV12-4 to TRBJ2-3; no firm D call. This CDR3 region has 16 residues. Between the trimmed V and J ends, which lost 6 bases and 1 base, there was a span of 17 bases. The CDR3 nucleotides read TGTGCCAGCAGCCTTCTATATGGCGGTGGCACAGATACGCAGTATTTT. It codes for CASSLLYGGGTDTQYF.

This clonotype was found many times. The CDR3 nucleotides read TGTGCCAGCAGTTACTTCGGGACAGGGCGGACTGAAGCTTTCTTT. This encodes CASSYFGTGRTEAFF. The rearrangement links TRBV6-6 to TRBJ1-1; 9 positions agree with TRBD1. The CDR3 loop spans 15 amino acids. Germline assignment: CDR1 MNHNY and CDR2 SVGAGI (reference sequence). After removal of 1 base from V and 5 bases from J, the junction contained 5 bases not matched to a gene.

This clonotype was found many times. V is TRBV16 and J is TRBJ1-1; D perhaps matches TRBD1 (5 bases). With 0 bases removed from V and 3 bases from J, the gap between germline ends came to 17 bases. This CDR3 is 17 amino acids long. Germline V gene data show CDR1 as KGHSY and CDR2 as FQNENV. The CDR3 nucleotides read TGTGCCAGCAGCCAATCAAGGGGCGGGCAGCCGGACACTGAAGCTTTCTTT. Amino acid sequence: CASSQSRGGQPDTEAFF.

Ten or more counts support this clonotype. This chain joins TRBV3-1 and TRBJ2-5, with D perhaps matching TRBD1 (6 bases). This CDR3 has 13 residues. Germline CDR1 reads LGHDT; CDR2 reads YNNKEL (reference sequence). Trimming removed 0 bases at V and 8 bases at J, with 10 bases between. The chain's CDR3 is CASSQEPGDTQYF. Here the CDR3 DNA reads TGTGCCAGCAGCCAAGAGCCAGGGGATACCCAGTACTTC.